A single sample is the source of the 3 T cell receptor beta chains below, sequenced in a study of T cell responses to AZD1222 COVID-19 vaccine. The method was immunoSEQ multiplex PCR; TCRdb's version includes in-frame clones alone and lacks a portion of them. The sample lists approximately 150,000 clones; about 89% were seen once. Sequencing was performed on peripheral blood, taken on day 0 of AZD1222 vaccination. All receptors come from an adult in good health.

This chain links TRBV29-1 with TRBJ2-1; D perhaps matches TRBD1 (6 bases). Germline assignment: CDR1 SQVTM and CDR2 ANQGSEA. Trimming removed 7 bases from V and 15 bases from J, with 16 bases in between. The CDR3 loop spans 10 amino acids. CDR3: CSAGGQWVFF. As DNA, the CDR3 is TGCAGCGCCGGCGGACAGTGGGTGTTCTTC.

V gene TRBV10-3 combines with J gene TRBJ1-6; D unresolved. Germline CDR1 reads ENHRY; CDR2 reads SYGVKD. V was pared by 0 bases and J by 0 bases, with 9 bases between. This CDR3 has 17 amino acids. The CDR3 bases are TGTGCCATCAGTGAGTCTCTTCTGAGCTCCTATAATTCACCCCTCCACTTT. As protein: CAISESLLSSYNSPLHF.

The V and J genes are TRBV6-5 and TRBJ1-6; tentatively, D is TRBD1 (6 bases). Trimming removed 6 bases from V and 8 bases from J, with 11 bases in between. The germline V gene encodes CDR1 MNHEY and CDR2 SVGAGI. The length of the CDR3 is 13 residues. As DNA, the CDR3 is TGTGCCAGCAGCCAGACAGGAGATTCACCCCTCCACTTT. This codes for CASSQTGDSPLHF.